The rows below give T cell receptor beta chains drawn from one sample of a study of blood T cell repertoires in COVID-19. TCRdb keeps only in-frame clones here, not all; method: immunoSEQ multiplex PCR. The table includes approximately 490,000 clones, less than 90% detected once. Specimen: PBMCs or T cells enriched from blood (not recorded which). The receptors stem from a woman aged 55-70 years who had recovered from COVID-19. Both conserved end residues are part of each CDR3. A D gene is named only where the DNA matches it firmly. Rows give clone size only sometimes, using once, few, many, or a class for an expanded clone.

J gene,V gene,D gene,clone size,CDR3 DNA,CDR3 protein
TRBJ2-2,TRBV7-9,TRBD1,NA,TGTGCCAGCAGATCTGGGGCCGGGACAGGGGGGACCGGGGAGCTGTTTTTT,CASRSGAGTGGTGELFF
TRBJ1-5,TRBV11-2,NA,NA,TGTGCCAGCAGCTTAAAACTCCAACTACCCCCATATAGCAATCAGCCCCAGCATTTT,CASSLKLQLPPYSNQPQHF
TRBJ2-7,TRBV7-2,NA,NA,TGTGCCAGCAGCTTTAGTTACGAGCAGTACTTC,CASSFSYEQYF
TRBJ1-1,TRBV6-5,TRBD1,NA,TGTGCCAGCAGCAAGACAGGGGTGACTGAAGCTTTCTTT,CASSKTGVTEAFF
TRBJ1-2,TRBV13,TRBD1,NA,TGTGCCAGCAGCCACTCCGGGACAGACTATGGCTACACCTTC,CASSHSGTDYGYTF
TRBJ1-5,TRBV20-1,TRBD1,NA,TGCAGTGCTAGTGAAAGCACAGGGGCAAGCAATCAGCCCCAGCATTTT,CSASESTGASNQPQHF
TRBJ1-6,TRBV9,TRBD1,NA,TGTGCCAGCAGCTTCCATGGACAGGGTTCTGTGGGTAATTCACCCCTCCACTTT,CASSFHGQGSVGNSPLHF
TRBJ1-2,TRBV2,NA,NA,TGTGCCAGCAGTGTTGGGGGGACGCGGGGCTATGGCTACACCTTC,CASSVGGTRGYGYTF
TRBJ1-6,TRBV9,NA,NA,TGTGCCAGCAGCGTTTCGCTGGAGGGTTCACCCCTCCACTTT,CASSVSLEGSPLHF
TRBJ1-3,TRBV11-3,TRBD1,few,TGTGCCAGCAGCTCAGGGGGTTACTCTGGAAACACCATATATTTT,CASSSGGYSGNTIYF
TRBJ1-1,TRBV27,NA,NA,TGTGCCAGCAGTGGACTGTCCAGAAACACTGAAGCTTTCTTT,CASSGLSRNTEAFF
TRBJ1-6,TRBV4-2,NA,NA,TGTGCCAGCAGCCAAGTGGGGGGCTCCTATAATTCACCCCTCCACTTT,CASSQVGGSYNSPLHF
TRBJ1-1,TRBV2,TRBD1,NA,TGTGCCCAGGGTGACAGGGGGCAAACTGAAGCTTTCTTT,CAQGDRGQTEAFF
TRBJ1-3,TRBV2,TRBD1,many,TGTGCCAGCAACCCGGACAGGGAGGCTGGAAACACCATATATTTT,CASNPDREAGNTIYF
TRBJ1-1,TRBV6-4,TRBD1,NA,TGTGCCAGCAGTTCGAGTACAGGGGGCTACACTGAAGCTTTCTTT,CASSSSTGGYTEAFF
TRBJ1-2,TRBV11-2,NA,NA,TGTGCCAGCAGCTTGGTTGGGGACACGGGCTCGGTATATGGCTACACCTTC,CASSLVGDTGSVYGYTF
TRBJ1-5,TRBV18,TRBD1,NA,TGTGCCAGCTCACCAGCTCAGGGGGTAGGGCAGCCCCAGCATTTT,CASSPAQGVGQPQHF
TRBJ1-2,TRBV27,NA,NA,TGTGCCAGCAGTTCCTTCGACAGAACCTATGGCTACACCTTC,CASSSFDRTYGYTF
TRBJ1-2,TRBV6-5,TRBD1,NA,TGTGCCAGCAGCCCCGGACAGGGAGTTGGCTACACCTTC,CASSPGQGVGYTF
TRBJ2-2,TRBV10-3,TRBD2,NA,TGTGCCATCAGCAAAGACAGGACCGGGGGGGCCGGGGAGCTGTTTTTT,CAISKDRTGGAGELFF
TRBJ2-2,TRBV24-1,TRBD1,once,TGTGCCACCAGTGATTCCTTGGACAGGGCGGACACCGGGGAGCTGTTTTTT,CATSDSLDRADTGELFF
TRBJ1-2,TRBV24-1,NA,once,TGTGCCACCAGTGACCCATCTGCGCGGGGGATGAACTATGGCTACACCTTC,CATSDPSARGMNYGYTF
TRBJ1-3,TRBV10-3,NA,NA,TGTGCCATCAAGCAAACAGGGCTAGTATCTTCTGGAAACACCATATATTTT,CAIKQTGLVSSGNTIYF
TRBJ2-2,TRBV30,NA,NA,TGTGCCTGGAGTTACGGCGGGGCCTTCGCCACCGGGGAGCTGTTTTTT,CAWSYGGAFATGELFF
TRBJ1-1,TRBV27,NA,NA,TGTGCCAGCAGCTGGGGCCAGAACACTGAAGCTTTCTTT,CASSWGQNTEAFF
TRBJ1-2,TRBV6-5,TRBD1,NA,TGTGCCAGCAGGGAGACAGGGTTTGTCTATGGCTACACCTTC,CASRETGFVYGYTF
TRBJ1-1,TRBV2,NA,NA,TGTGCCAGCAGCTACCAGGCGATCAACACTGAAGCTTTCTTT,CASSYQAINTEAFF
TRBJ1-5,TRBV4-2,NA,NA,TGTGCCAGCAGCCAAGAGAGGACAGCGAATCAGCCCCAGCATTTT,CASSQERTANQPQHF
TRBJ2-1,TRBV10-1,TRBD1,NA,TGCGCCAGCAGTGAGCAACAGGGGGGTTCAGGGGTGCAGTTCTTC,CASSEQQGGSGVQFF
TRBJ1-2,TRBV19,NA,NA,TGTGCCAGTAGTATAGGGTTAGTTAACTATGGCTACACCTTC,CASSIGLVNYGYTF
TRBJ1-5,TRBV9,NA,NA,TGTGCCAGCAGCGTAGCGGGAGGTAAGGGTCAGCCCCAGCATTTT,CASSVAGGKGQPQHF
TRBJ2-3,TRBV15,TRBD1,NA,TGTGCCACCAGCAACCGGGACAGCAAGGCCGATACGCAGTATTTT,CATSNRDSKADTQYF
TRBJ1-1,TRBV10-3,NA,NA,TGTGCCATCAGTGCTCCTGAAGCTTTCTTT,CAISAPEAFF
TRBJ1-2,TRBV4-1,NA,NA,TGCGCCAGCAGCCAAGGAGGGAACCATGGCTACACCTTC,CASSQGGNHGYTF
TRBJ2-3,TRBV27,NA,NA,TGTGCCAGCAGTTTAGGTGCTAGTCGCACAGATACGCAGTATTTT,CASSLGASRTDTQYF
TRBJ1-3,TRBV14,TRBD1,NA,TGTGCCAGCAGCCAAGGGGACAGGTATACTGGAAACACCATATATTTT,CASSQGDRYTGNTIYF
TRBJ2-3,TRBV7-8,NA,NA,TGTGCCAGCAGCTTAGAAGAGCGGCGGGCAGATACGCAGTATTTT,CASSLEERRADTQYF
TRBJ2-1,TRBV27,NA,NA,TGTGCCAGCAGTTTTTCAGGCCTCGACAATGAGCAGTTCTTC,CASSFSGLDNEQFF
TRBJ1-2,TRBV6-6,NA,NA,TGTGCCAGCAGAACCCCGGTGGATGGCTACACCTTC,CASRTPVDGYTF
TRBJ1-4,TRBV4-1,TRBD1,NA,TGCGCCAGCAGCCAACCCTACAGGGGGCGTAATGAAAAACTGTTTTTT,CASSQPYRGRNEKLFF
TRBJ1-6,TRBV19,TRBD1,NA,TGTGCCAGTGGGAGAGGGGACAGAGATAATTCACCCCTCCACTTT,CASGRGDRDNSPLHF
TRBJ2-2,TRBV7-2,TRBD2,NA,TGTGCCAGCAGCCCCCCCGGGCTAGCGGGGGGCTCCGGGGAGCTGTTTTTT,CASSPPGLAGGSGELFF
TRBJ1-2,TRBV24-1,NA,NA,TGTGCCACCAGTGATCCAGACAGATTCTATGGCTACACCTTC,CATSDPDRFYGYTF
TRBJ2-1,TRBV5-5,NA,once,TGTGCCAGCAGCTTGGCGGCCACACTCGGGAAAAATGAGCAGTTCTTC,CASSLAATLGKNEQFF
TRBJ1-6,TRBV5-6,TRBD1,NA,TGTGCCAGCAGCTTTAGGGACAGGGGGCCGGCACCCCTCCACTTT,CASSFRDRGPAPLHF
TRBJ2-1,TRBV24-1,TRBD1,NA,TGTGCCACCAGTGAGGTGAGACAGGGGGGCAATGAGCAGTTCTTC,CATSEVRQGGNEQFF
TRBJ1-4,TRBV10-2,NA,NA,TGCGCCAGCAGTGATCCCGAGACACCGGCAACTAATGAAAAACTGTTTTTT,CASSDPETPATNEKLFF
TRBJ2-3,TRBV6-4,NA,NA,TGTGCCAGCAGCGGAGGGATTGGGACAGATACGCAGTATTTT,CASSGGIGTDTQYF